This TCR beta chain appears in the sequencing data of a study of blood T cell repertoires in COVID-19. As handled by the study authors: Amplifying reference gene primers gave estimates of nucleated cell counts. Data came from immunoSEQ multiplex PCR; TCRdb stores just in-frame clones and leaves some out. V and J calls and clone size are as listed in that table; D and trimming were resolved from the DNA. The sample has 220,000 or so clones, 90% seen once. Recruitment covered about two dozen US areas and drew participants whose ages spanned about 18 to 95 years. Assignment of participants to cohorts was predicated upon participant-reported clinical history. The CDR3 runs 12 residues. The V gene's germline CDR1 is SGHAT and CDR2 FQNNGV. Between the trimmed V and J ends, which lost 3 bases and 8 bases, there was a span of 10 bases.

This chain connects TRBV11-2 to TRBJ1-2; D call uncertain. Sequencing used PBMCs or T cells enriched from blood (not recorded which). This clonotype was sampled from a man aged 25-40 years who had been exposed to COVID-19. CDR3 sequence: CASSFGWVGYTF. CDR3 bases: TGTGCCAGCAGCTTCGGGTGGGTCGGCTACACCTTC.